This TCR beta chain was identified in a study of CXCR3-negative and CXCR3-positive naive CD8 T cells. General study results and limits: When CXCR3-positive naive cells were set against CXCR3-negative naive cells, the former had more hydrophobic TRB CDR3s.

All TRB cDNA libraries came from 5' RACE performed with UMI labels. TCRdb reworked the 5' RACE reads into one entry per CDR3 protein, no DNA. The sample holds roughly 140,000 distinct CDR3 sequences. Details on this clonotype: Its antigen is not known.

Per germline, CDR1 LNHNV and CDR2 YYDKDF (reference sequence). This CDR3 has 17 residues. Material for sequencing was naive CXCR3+ CD8+ T cells from blood. Subset here: CD45RO-CCR7+CD27+CD95- naive CD8+ T cells expressing CXCR3 (TNR3+). This receptor was taken from a human donor in good health. Some clones in this sample may be carry-over from other donors' samples. The rearrangement joins TRBV15 to TRBJ2-3. The CDR3 here is CATSRDSAGGSTDTQYF.